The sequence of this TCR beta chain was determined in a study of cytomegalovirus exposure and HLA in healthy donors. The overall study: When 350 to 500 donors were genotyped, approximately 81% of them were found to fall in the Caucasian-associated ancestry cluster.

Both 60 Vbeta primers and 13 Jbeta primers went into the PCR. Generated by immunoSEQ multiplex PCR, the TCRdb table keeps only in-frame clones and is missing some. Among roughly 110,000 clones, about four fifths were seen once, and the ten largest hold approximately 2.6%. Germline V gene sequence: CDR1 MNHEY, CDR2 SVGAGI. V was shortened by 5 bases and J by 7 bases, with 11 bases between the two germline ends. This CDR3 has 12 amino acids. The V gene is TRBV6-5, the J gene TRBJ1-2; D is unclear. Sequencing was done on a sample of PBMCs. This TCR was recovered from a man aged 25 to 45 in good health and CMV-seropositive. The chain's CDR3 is CASSPRYSGYTF. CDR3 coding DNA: TGTGCCAGCAGTCCCCGGTACAGTGGCTACACCTTC.